This TCR beta chain was identified during a study of T cells in Graves' hyperthyroidism and ophthalmopathy. For the study at large: Before treatment of any kind, peripheral blood was taken at initial diagnosis.

The CDR3 runs 15 residues. The germline CDR1 and CDR2 sequences are LGHDT and YNNKEL (reference sequence). Trimming cost V 1 base and J 5 bases, with 14 bases left between them. Stable hyperthyroidism: no ophthalmopathy progression over 18 months of follow-up. The investigators amplified TCR beta CDR3 regions from RNA transcripts. HTBI primers were employed in a first-round RT-PCR of the TCR CDR3. TCRdb re-called the multiplex PCR reads through MiXCR, storing one row per CDR3 protein. The sample holds under 400,000 distinct CDR3 sequences; over 15% are singletons and the top ten take roughly 49%. Overall study findings and caveats: Among clonotypes expanded in thyroid above 0.001, most were also found in blood.

This clonotype was seen many times. Its antigen is not identified. The chain employs TRBV3-1 and TRBJ1-2; D might be TRBD1 (5 bases). The sequenced sample was blood. The receptor's source is a woman in her forties or fifties with Graves' hyperthyroidism. DNA of the CDR3: TGTGCCAGCAGCCAAGGGCAGGGCATGGGGTATGGCTACACCTTC. Translating it yields CASSQGQGMGYGYTF.